The present T cell receptor (beta chain) was sequenced within a study of cytomegalovirus exposure and HLA in healthy donors. Study summary: Caucasian-associated ancestry cluster membership applied to approximately 80% of 398 genotyped donors. Findings and limits, study-wide: Common viral pathogens were later found to be apparently linked to several of the most significant clusters. Researchers reported in a later analysis that a missense DCLRE1C variant was tied to TCR beta V- and J-gene trimming.

CDR1 is MNHEY, CDR2 SMNVEV, per germline (reference sequence). The CDR3 sequence is 17 residues long. V shed 5 bases, J shed 0 bases, and the junction held 7 bases outside the gene matches. A multiplex PCR was run with 60 Vbeta primers and 13 Jbeta primers. Method: immunoSEQ multiplex PCR; TCRdb's copy keeps in-frame clones and lacks some. This table holds about 170,000 clones, around 74% found once. Remarks on this clone: Its antigen is still unknown.

The receptor was isolated from a female donor in good health and CMV-seronegative. Sequenced sample: PBMCs. This sequence joins TRBV27 and TRBJ1-5; 10 bases are a match to TRBD1. The CDR3 DNA reads as TGTGCCAGCAGTCTGACAGGGGGCCCCTATAGCAATCAGCCCCAGCATTTT. As protein: CASSLTGGPYSNQPQHF.